The 6 T cell receptor beta chains in this list originate from one sample, sequenced in a study of patients and donors after allogeneic stem cell transplantation. A single record per CDR3 protein comes from TCRdb applying MiXCR to the RT-PCR reads. The sample yields about 960,000 distinct CDR3 sequences, about a sixth seen once. Sequences were obtained from blood, either unsorted or a sorted T cell fraction (not recorded which). These receptors came from a human donor who was either an allogeneic HSCT recipient or a stem cell or donor lymphocyte infusion donor (not recorded which). It is not recorded whose cells these are; they may come from a transplant donor.

This clonotype has a handful of counts. The chain links TRBV4-1 to TRBJ2-1, with 8 bases lining up with TRBD2. V lost 1 base to trimming and J lost 8 bases; unmatched junction nucleotides: 7. This CDR3 is 15 amino acids long. The V gene's germline CDR1 is MGHRA and CDR2 YSYEKL. CDR3 in amino acids: CASSQARTSNHEQFF. Here the CDR3 DNA reads TGCGCCAGCAGCCAAGCACGGACTAGCAACCATGAGCAGTTCTTC.

The chain links TRBV5-6 to TRBJ1-1, with D perhaps TRBD1 (5 bases). Trimming left V 0 bases short and J 4 bases short, with 13 bases between. The V gene's germline CDR1 is SGHDT and CDR2 YYEEEE. The CDR3 is made up of 15 amino acids. DNA of the CDR3: TGTGCCAGCAGCTTGGGACTCCCGGGGGGCACTGAAGCTTTCTTT. Amino acid sequence: CASSLGLPGGTEAFF.

This chain links TRBV5-1 with TRBJ1-6; a weak D match, TRBD1 (5 bases). This CDR3 comprises 16 residues. CDR1 is SGHRS and CDR2 is YFSETQ in the germline V gene. V lost 0 bases, J lost 5 bases, and 12 bases lay in between. This CDR3 reads CASSLGGDPNNSPLHF. CDR3 DNA sequence: TGCGCCAGCAGCTTGGGAGGGGACCCTAATAATTCACCCCTCCACTTT.

This clonotype was seen a few times. The chain joins TRBV2 to TRBJ2-7, with D possibly TRBD1 on 5 matching bases. The CDR3 runs 13 residues. Germline-derived CDR1 and CDR2 are SNHLY and FYNNEI. Trimming took 6 bases from V and 3 from J, leaving 12 bases between them. CDR3 in DNA: TGTGCCAGCAGGCCAGCGACAGACTACGAGCAGTACTTC. This translates into CASRPATDYEQYF.

This clonotype was counted between two and nine times. The CDR3 nucleotides are TGTGCCTGGAGTGTTCGCCAGGTCGTTAGCAATCAGCCCCAGCATTTT. As protein: CAWSVRQVVSNQPQHF. The genes are TRBV30 and TRBJ1-5; D is ambiguous. From germline, CDR1 is GTSNPN and CDR2 SVGIG (reference sequence). This CDR3 region has 16 residues. V was pared by 0 bases and J by 0 bases, with 12 bases between.

The chain couples TRBV20-1 to TRBJ2-4; D ambiguous. In germline, CDR1 is DFQATT, CDR2 SNEGSKA (reference sequence). The CDR3 sequence is 13 residues long. V was shortened by 3 bases and J by 6 bases, with 12 bases between the two germline ends. The CDR3 here is CSARHDGRNIQYF. Written as DNA, the CDR3 is TGCAGTGCTAGGCACGACGGACGAAACATTCAGTACTTC.